The 20 T cell receptor beta chains presented below share a single source sample, sequenced in a study of shared clonotypes between healthy human individuals. Using immunoSEQ multiplex PCR, the repertoire was profiled, and TCRdb retains in-frame clones only, with some absent. The repertoire holds around 600,000 clones, 98% seen once, with approximately 0.3% in the top ten. Positively selected for CCR7, the CD45RO-negative cells used as naive CD8 cells excluded terminally differentiated effector memory CD45RA+ cells. The sequencing input was naive CD8+ T cells sorted from blood. The source of these receptors is a man aged 25 to 45 in good health.

V gene TRBV6-1 combines with J gene TRBJ1-2; no clear D gene. Germline V lookup: CDR1 MNHNS, CDR2 SASEGT. The CDR3 is 14 residues long. Trimming shortened V by 1 base and J by 4 bases, and 10 bases separated the two germline ends. The CDR3 sequence: CASSEGGRSYGYTF. The CDR3 coding sequence is TGTGCCAGCAGTGAAGGAGGCAGGAGCTATGGCTACACCTTC.

The chain links TRBV4-1 to TRBJ2-7, with 10 bases aligning to TRBD2. Trimming at V came to 4 bases and at J to 2 bases, leaving 2 bases not matched to a gene. CDR3 size: 14 residues. Germline assignment: CDR1 MGHRA and CDR2 YSYEKL. The chain's CDR3 is CASSPLAGPYEQYF. The CDR3 DNA sequence: TGCGCCAGCAGCCCACTAGCGGGGCCCTACGAGCAGTACTTC.

CDR3 bases: TGTGCCAGCAGTCTAATAGCGGGAAACTACGAGCAGTACTTC. It encodes CASSLIAGNYEQYF. The chain employs TRBV27 and TRBJ2-7; 8 bases are shared with TRBD2. The J segment lost 3 bases and the V segment lost 5 bases, leaving 6 bases of the junction unmatched. The CDR3 has 14 residues. The germline gives CDR1 MNHEY, CDR2 SMNVEV (reference sequence).

This sequence joins TRBV7-9 and TRBJ1-5; D remains unclear. The CDR3 loop spans 13 amino acids. V was clipped by 1 base and J by 7 bases, with 8 bases between them. Germline loops: CDR1 SEHNR, CDR2 FQNEAQ (reference sequence). In DNA form, the CDR3 reads TGTGCCAGCAGCTTAGGGACTCAGCAGCCCCAGCATTTT. This sequence encodes CASSLGTQQPQHF.

The chain is built from TRBV15 and TRBJ1-2; 7 nucleotides agree with TRBD1. There are 16 residues in the CDR3. CDR1 and CDR2 (germline): LNHNV, YYDKDF (reference sequence). With 0 bases clipped from V and 3 bases from J, the junction kept 7 bases outside the gene matches. This chain's CDR3 is CATSREGQGGHYGYTF. The CDR3 nucleotides are TGTGCCACCAGCAGAGAGGGCCAGGGGGGACACTATGGCTACACCTTC.

The rearrangement uses TRBV2 and TRBJ2-5; D is unresolved. The CDR3 has 12 amino acids. Germline CDR1 reads SNHLY; CDR2 reads FYNNEI. Trimming took off 4 bases at V and 2 bases at J, with 5 bases between the two ends. CDR3 bases: TGTGCCAGCAGTGCGGTGCAAGAGACCCAGTACTTC. It encodes CASSAVQETQYF.

The table lists this clone with a count of one. The rearrangement links TRBV5-1 to TRBJ2-7, with 7 bases lining up with TRBD2. Germline CDR1 reads SGHRS; CDR2 reads YFSETQ. This CDR3 contains 13 residues. The V segment lost 1 base and the J segment 2 bases; nucleotides outside the gene matches: 0. The CDR3 DNA reads TGCGCCAGCAGCTTGCGGGGGGCCTACGAGCAGTACTTC. Encoded protein: CASSLRGAYEQYF.

The chain couples TRBV7-2 to TRBJ2-2; D is uncertain. V was trimmed by 5 bases and J by 2 bases, leaving 6 bases between them. Germline V gene data show CDR1 as SGHTA and CDR2 as FQGNSA. CDR3 length: 13 residues. CDR3 sequence reads: CASSIYNTGELFF. The CDR3 region has the DNA TGTGCCAGCAGCATATATAACACCGGGGAGCTGTTTTTT. The full variable domain, with the rest looked up from reference TRBV7-2 and TRBJ2-2, is GAGVSQSPSNKVTEKGKDVELRCDPISGHTALYWYRQSLGQGLEFLIYFQGNSAPDKSGLPSDRFSAERTGGSVSTLTIQRTQQEDSAVYLCASSIYNTGELFFGEGSRLTVL.

This rearrangement joins TRBV2 to TRBJ2-5; the D gene is possibly TRBD1 (6 bases). This CDR3 is built from 16 residues. Germline values: CDR1 SNHLY, CDR2 FYNNEI. Trimming stripped 3 bases from V and 1 base from J, with 15 bases between. The CDR3 sequence is CASSDQGMGPQETQYF. The CDR3 bases are TGTGCCAGCAGTGATCAGGGGATGGGTCCCCAAGAGACCCAGTACTTC.

V is TRBV5-1 and J is TRBJ2-1; D is possibly TRBD2 (6 bases). The CDR3 length is 16 residues. Germline V CDR1 and CDR2: SGHRS, YFSETQ. Trimming removed 2 bases from V and 1 base from J, with 13 bases in between. Written as DNA, the CDR3 is TGCGCCAGCAGCTTTGTTGGAGGGGTGTCCTACAATGAGCAGTTCTTC. Protein: CASSFVGGVSYNEQFF.

The chain links TRBV7-9 to TRBJ2-7, with a possible D match to TRBD2 (5 bases). Looked up from germline, CDR1 is SEHNR and CDR2 is FQNEAQ (reference sequence). V was cut by 2 bases and J by 3 bases, with 11 bases left in between. This CDR3 has 14 residues. CDR3 sequence reads: CASSLSGAYYEQYF. For the CDR3, the DNA is TGTGCCAGCAGCTTAAGCGGTGCGTACTACGAGCAGTACTTC.

The rearrangement uses TRBV19 and TRBJ2-6; no clear D. V gave up 2 bases and J gave up 4 bases, with 9 bases separating them. The CDR3 runs 15 residues. CDR1 and CDR2 from the germline V gene are LNHDA and SQIVND (reference sequence). The CDR3 is CASSITGPGANVLTF. CDR3 in DNA: TGTGCCAGTAGTATAACTGGGCCCGGGGCCAACGTCCTGACTTTC.

J is TRBJ2-2 and V is TRBV7-6, with D maybe TRBD2 (6 bases). V was pared by 4 bases and J by 0 bases, with 18 bases between. CDR1 is SGHVS and CDR2 is FNYEAQ in the germline V gene. This CDR3 comprises 18 residues. CDR3: CASSSPGVSGPNTGELFF. CDR3 DNA: TGTGCCAGCAGCTCGCCCGGAGTTAGCGGACCGAACACCGGGGAGCTGTTTTTT.

V usage is TRBV29-1 and J usage is TRBJ2-7; 9 bases are a match to TRBD1. V shed 7 bases, J shed 1 base, and the junction held 8 bases outside the gene matches. Germline V lookup: CDR1 SQVTM, CDR2 ANQGSEA. The CDR3 consists of 14 residues. The CDR3 spells CSGTGGASSYEQYF. The CDR3 region has the DNA TGCAGCGGCACAGGGGGCGCAAGTTCCTACGAGCAGTACTTC.

This clone was detected only once. The CDR3 DNA is TGTGCCACCAAAAACCCCTCCCGGTACGAGCAGTACTTC. Its protein product is CATKNPSRYEQYF. This chain joins TRBV28 and TRBJ2-7; D unclear. With 10 bases removed from V and 4 bases from J, the gap between germline ends came to 17 bases. The germline gives CDR1 MDHEN, CDR2 SYDVKM. The CDR3 runs to 13 residues.

Only one count was recorded for this clone. The rearrangement links TRBV7-9 to TRBJ2-7; TRBD1 might be the D (5 bases). The V end was cut by 5 bases, the J end by 9 bases, with 23 bases between. The CDR3 has 15 amino acids. Per germline, CDR1 SEHNR and CDR2 FQNEAQ (reference sequence). CDR3 nucleotides: TGTGCCAGCAGCCACGCCTCGACTGGGGCCTATGGGCAGTACTTC. Encoded protein: CASSHASTGAYGQYF.

In its sample, this clone was seen a few times. This specimen includes other DNA sequences encoding the same CDR3. The chain is built from TRBV7-9 and TRBJ2-1; perhaps TRBD1 as D (5 bases). The CDR3 has 12 residues. Trimming stripped 5 bases from V and 7 bases from J, with 9 bases between. Germline V lookup: CDR1 SEHNR, CDR2 FQNEAQ (reference sequence). DNA for the CDR3: TGTGCCAGCAGCCCCCAGGGTAATGAGCAGTTCTTC. Its protein product is CASSPQGNEQFF.

The chain employs TRBV7-9 and TRBJ2-3; D is ambiguous. Germline V gives CDR1 SEHNR, CDR2 FQNEAQ (reference sequence). V was pared by 5 bases and J by 6 bases, with 15 bases between. The CDR3 consists of 14 residues. CDR3: CASSLVVSADTQYF. The CDR3 coding sequence is TGTGCCAGCAGCCTCGTAGTATCGGCGGATACGCAGTATTTT.

The CDR3 DNA is TGCGCCAGCGGACCGGGACAGGGGGCCTACGAGCAGTACTTC. This encodes CASGPGQGAYEQYF. This rearrangement joins TRBV10-2 to TRBJ2-7, with 11 bases identical to TRBD1. After removal of 8 bases from V and 2 bases from J, the junction contained 5 bases not matched to a gene. The CDR3 totals 14 residues. Per germline, CDR1 WSHSY and CDR2 SAAADI.

The chain recombines TRBV27 with TRBJ2-7; 10 positions agree with TRBD2. Germline values: CDR1 MNHEY, CDR2 SMNVEV (reference sequence). V shed 3 bases, J shed 6 bases, and the junction held 11 bases outside the gene matches. CDR3 length: 16 amino acids. CDR3 coding DNA: TGTGCCAGCAGTTTGGGGCTAGCGGGAGACATCCGCGAGCAGTACTTC. Amino acid sequence: CASSLGLAGDIREQYF.